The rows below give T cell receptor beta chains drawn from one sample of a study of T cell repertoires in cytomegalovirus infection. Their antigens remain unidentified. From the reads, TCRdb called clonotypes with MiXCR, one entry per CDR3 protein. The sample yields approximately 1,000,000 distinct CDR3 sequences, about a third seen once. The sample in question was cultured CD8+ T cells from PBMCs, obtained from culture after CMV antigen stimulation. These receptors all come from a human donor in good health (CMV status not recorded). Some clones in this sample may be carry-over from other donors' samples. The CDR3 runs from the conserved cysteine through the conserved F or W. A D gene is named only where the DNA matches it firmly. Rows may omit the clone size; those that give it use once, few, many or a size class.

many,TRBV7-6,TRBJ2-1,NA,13,CASSGGSYNEQFF,TGTGCCAGCAGTGGTGGTTCCTACAATGAGCAGTTCTTC
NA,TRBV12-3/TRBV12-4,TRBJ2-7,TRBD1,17,CASSASWDRGRPYEQYF,TGTGCCAGCAGTGCTAGCTGGGACAGGGGCAGACCCTACGAGCAGTACTTC
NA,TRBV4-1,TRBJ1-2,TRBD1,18,CASSQDGDSPNPLYGYTF,TGCGCCAGCAGCCAAGATGGGGACAGTCCAAACCCCCTCTATGGCTACACCTTC
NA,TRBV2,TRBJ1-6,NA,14,CASSEFDGDSPLHF,TGTGCCAGCAGTGAATTTGATGGGGATTCACCCCTCCACTTT
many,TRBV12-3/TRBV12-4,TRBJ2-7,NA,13,CASRPWDSYEQYF,TGTGCCAGCAGACCCTGGGACTCCTACGAGCAGTACTTC
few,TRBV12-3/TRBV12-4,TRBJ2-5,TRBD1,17,CASSSLTTGRYQETQYF,TGTGCCAGCAGTTCTTTAACGACAGGGAGATACCAAGAGACCCAGTACTTC
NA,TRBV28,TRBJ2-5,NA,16,CASSPLDLLHEETQYF,TGTGCCAGCAGTCCTCTTGACTTACTACATGAAGAGACCCAGTACTTC
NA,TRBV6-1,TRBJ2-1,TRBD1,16,CASSELRDRLYNEQFF,TGTGCCAGCAGTGAACTCCGGGACAGGCTTTACAATGAGCAGTTCTTC
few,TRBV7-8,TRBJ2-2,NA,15,CASSPWKPDSGELFF,TGTGCCAGCAGCCCCTGGAAGCCGGACTCCGGGGAGCTGTTTTTT
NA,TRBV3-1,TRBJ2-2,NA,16,CASSQDLDKNTGELFF,TGTGCCAGCAGCCAAGATTTGGACAAGAACACCGGGGAGCTGTTTTTT
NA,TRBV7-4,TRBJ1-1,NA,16,CASSLGVAGRGTEAFF,TGTGCCAGCAGTCTAGGGGTGGCGGGACGTGGCACTGAAGCTTTCTTT
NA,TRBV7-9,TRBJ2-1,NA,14,CASRRTEDYNEQFF,TGTGCCAGCAGGAGGACAGAGGACTACAATGAGCAGTTCTTC
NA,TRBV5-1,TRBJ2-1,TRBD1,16,CASSLATGELYNEQFF,TGCGCCAGCAGCTTGGCGACAGGGGAACTTTACAATGAGCAGTTCTTC
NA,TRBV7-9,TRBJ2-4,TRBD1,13,CASSSGTVDIQYF,TGTGCCAGCAGCTCCGGGACAGTGGACATTCAGTACTTC
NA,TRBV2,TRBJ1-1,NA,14,CASREPGLSTEAFF,TGTGCCAGCAGGGAACCGGGACTGAGCACTGAAGCTTTCTTT
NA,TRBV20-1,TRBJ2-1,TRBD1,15,CSANPDRAGYNEQFF,TGCAGTGCTAACCCGGACAGGGCTGGCTACAATGAGCAGTTCTTC
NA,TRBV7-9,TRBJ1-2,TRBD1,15,CASSSGTGGFNGYTF,TGTGCCAGCAGTTCCGGGACAGGGGGTTTCAATGGCTACACCTTC
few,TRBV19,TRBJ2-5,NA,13,CASSMKGSETQYF,TGTGCCAGTAGTATGAAGGGTTCCGAGACCCAGTACTTC
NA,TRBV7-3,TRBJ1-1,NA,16,CASSLTRFGPYTEAFF,TGTGCCAGCAGCTTAACACGGTTTGGACCCTACACTGAAGCTTTCTTT
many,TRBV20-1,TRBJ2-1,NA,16,CSARDSLQSSYNEQFF,TGCAGTGCTAGGGACTCATTGCAGAGCTCCTACAATGAGCAGTTCTTC
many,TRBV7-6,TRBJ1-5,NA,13,CASSLDGNQPQHF,TGTGCCAGCAGCTTAGACGGCAATCAGCCCCAGCATTTT
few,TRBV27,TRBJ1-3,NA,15,CASSPSIPSGNTIYF,TGTGCCAGCAGCCCTTCCATACCCTCTGGAAACACCATATATTTT
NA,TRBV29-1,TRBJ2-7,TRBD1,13,CSGRTGSSYEQYF,TGCAGCGGGAGGACAGGGAGCTCCTACGAGCAGTACTTC
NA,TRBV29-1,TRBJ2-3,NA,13,CSVVAQNTDTQYF,TGCAGCGTTGTAGCCCAGAACACAGATACGCAGTATTTT
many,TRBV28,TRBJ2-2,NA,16,CASRTWGDLNTGELFF,TGTGCCAGCAGAACCTGGGGTGACCTGAACACCGGGGAGCTGTTTTTT
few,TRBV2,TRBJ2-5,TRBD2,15,CASSVSATSLETQYF,TGTGCCAGCAGTGTTTCCGCGACTAGCTTGGAGACCCAGTACTTC
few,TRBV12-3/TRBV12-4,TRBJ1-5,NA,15,CASSLTGKGNQPQHF,TGTGCCAGCAGTTTAACAGGGAAAGGCAATCAGCCCCAGCATTTT
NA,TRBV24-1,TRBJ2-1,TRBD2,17,CATSDLRVAGGLGQQFF,TGTGCCACCAGTGATTTACGGGTAGCGGGGGGCCTCGGGCAGCAGTTCTTC
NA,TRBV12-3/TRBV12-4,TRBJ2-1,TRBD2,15,CASRRGGSSYNEQFF,TGTGCCAGCAGACGCGGGGGGAGCTCCTACAATGAGCAGTTCTTC
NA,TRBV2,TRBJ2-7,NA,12,CASSEVAREQYF,TGTGCCAGCAGTGAGGTCGCACGGGAGCAGTACTTC
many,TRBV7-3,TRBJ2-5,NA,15,CASSSDSSSQKTQYF,TGTGCCAGCAGCTCGGACTCAAGCTCCCAAAAGACCCAGTACTTC
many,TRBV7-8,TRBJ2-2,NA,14,CASSLAGSTGELFF,TGTGCCAGCAGCTTAGCGGGGTCCACCGGGGAGCTGTTTTTT
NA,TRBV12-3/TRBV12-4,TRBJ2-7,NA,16,CASSPPGGRVRYEQYF,TGTGCCAGCAGTCCCCCGGGTGGCAGGGTCAGATACGAGCAGTACTTC
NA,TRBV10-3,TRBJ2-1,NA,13,CAISESGFNEQFF,TGTGCCATCAGTGAGTCCGGCTTCAATGAGCAGTTCTTC
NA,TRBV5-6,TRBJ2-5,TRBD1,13,CATGQGESKTQYF,TGTGCCACCGGACAGGGGGAATCAAAGACCCAGTACTTC
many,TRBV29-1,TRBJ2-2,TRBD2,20,CSVEVVPGLAGGGNTGELFF,TGCAGCGTTGAAGTGGTACCGGGACTAGCGGGGGGCGGGAACACCGGGGAGCTGTTTTTT
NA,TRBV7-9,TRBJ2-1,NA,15,CASSGGAVTYNEQFF,TGTGCCAGCAGCGGGGGGGCTGTAACCTACAATGAGCAGTTCTTC
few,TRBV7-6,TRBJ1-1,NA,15,CASSLPGRYWTEAFF,TGTGCCAGCAGCTTACCGGGACGGTATTGGACTGAAGCTTTCTTT
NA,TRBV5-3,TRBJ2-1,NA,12,CARSLARCEQFF,TGTGCCAGAAGCTTGGCCCGGTGTGAGCAGTTCTTC
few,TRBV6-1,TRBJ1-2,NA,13,CASSLAYGYGYTF,TGTGCCAGCAGCCTGGCCTACGGCTATGGCTACACCTTC
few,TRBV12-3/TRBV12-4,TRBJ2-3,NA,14,CASSSSSSTDTQYF,TGTGCCAGCAGTTCGTCTAGCAGCACAGATACGCAGTATTTT